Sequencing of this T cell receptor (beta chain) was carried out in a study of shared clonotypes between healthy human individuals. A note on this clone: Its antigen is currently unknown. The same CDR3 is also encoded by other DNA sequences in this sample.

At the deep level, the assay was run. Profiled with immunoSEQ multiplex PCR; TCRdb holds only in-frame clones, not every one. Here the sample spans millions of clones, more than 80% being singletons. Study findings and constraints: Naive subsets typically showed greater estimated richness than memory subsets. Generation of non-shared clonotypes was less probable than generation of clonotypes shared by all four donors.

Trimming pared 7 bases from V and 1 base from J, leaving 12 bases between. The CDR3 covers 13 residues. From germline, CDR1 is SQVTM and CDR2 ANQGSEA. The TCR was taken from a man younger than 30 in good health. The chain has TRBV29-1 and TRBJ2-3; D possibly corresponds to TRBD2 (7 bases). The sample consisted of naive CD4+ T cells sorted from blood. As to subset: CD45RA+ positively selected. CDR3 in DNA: TGCAGCGGAGGGGGAGGGGGCACAGATACGCAGTATTTT. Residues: CSGGGGGTDTQYF.